What follows are 26 T cell receptor beta chains derived from one specimen sequenced in a study of cytomegalovirus exposure and HLA in healthy donors. PCR primers comprised 60 Vbeta and 13 Jbeta primers. TCRdb's copy holds only in-frame clones and misses some; the assay was immunoSEQ multiplex PCR. The sample includes 150,000 to 200,000 clones, 60% to 80% seen only once; the top ten take over 11%. The source material was PBMCs. The source is a man aged 45-65 years in good health and CMV-seropositive.

The chain carries TRBV19 and TRBJ2-1; 8 bases line up with TRBD2. V was pared by 2 bases and J by 9 bases, with 9 bases of the junction left unmatched. Germline V lookup: CDR1 LNHDA, CDR2 SQIVND (reference sequence). The CDR3 has 15 amino acids. Here the CDR3 reads CASSIMISGGVEQFF. The CDR3 coding sequence is TGTGCCAGTAGTATAATGATTTCGGGGGGGGTTGAGCAGTTCTTC.

The chain joins TRBV18 to TRBJ1-1; TRBD1 matches at 10 bases. Germline CDR1 KGHSH, CDR2 LQKENI. The trim removed 0 bases at V and 4 bases at J, leaving 11 bases unmatched. The CDR3 is 18 amino acids. CDR3 sequence reads: CASSPPGQGLVSSTEAFF. In nucleotides, the CDR3 is TGTGCCAGCTCACCACCGGGACAGGGGCTCGTAAGTAGCACTGAAGCTTTCTTT.

The chain uses TRBV2 and TRBJ2-4; no clear D gene. The CDR3 runs 11 residues. V lost 8 bases to trimming and J lost 0 bases, with 2 bases between them. CDR1 is SNHLY and CDR2 is FYNNEI in the germline V gene. CDR3 residues: CASLAKNIQYF. CDR3 DNA: TGTGCCAGCCTAGCCAAAAACATTCAGTACTTC.

The genes are TRBV6-1 and TRBJ1-4; TRBD1 matches at 8 bases. V shed 4 bases, J shed 10 bases, and the junction held 11 bases outside the gene matches. The CDR3 spans 15 residues. Germline V gene data show CDR1 as MNHNS and CDR2 as SASEGT. The CDR3 loop is CASSARTGKFRKLFF. DNA for the CDR3: TGTGCCAGCAGTGCCCGGACAGGGAAATTTAGAAAACTGTTTTTT.

V and J are TRBV12-5 and TRBJ1-2, with D tentatively TRBD1 (6 bases). V dropped 0 bases and J dropped 6 bases, with 17 bases sitting between them. Germline V gene data show CDR1 as LGHNT and CDR2 as FRNRAP. The CDR3 is 16 residues long. CDR3 sequence reads: CASGLVVRGISDGYTF. The CDR3 nucleotides are TGTGCTAGTGGTTTGGTAGTAAGGGGGATTAGTGATGGCTACACCTTC.

J is TRBJ2-2 and V is TRBV2; a weak D match, TRBD1 (5 bases). CDR3 length: 12 amino acids. Germline V CDR1 and CDR2: SNHLY, FYNNEI. V was shortened by 8 bases and J by 11 bases, with 15 bases between the two germline ends. The CDR3 region is CASGMGPLELFF. CDR3 in DNA: TGTGCCAGCGGGATGGGGCCTCTCGAGCTGTTTTTT.

V is TRBV11-3 and J is TRBJ2-2; D is perhaps TRBD1 (6 bases). The CDR3 totals 14 residues. The ends were cut back, 6 bases at V and 6 bases at J, with 14 bases in the middle. The germline gives CDR1 SGHNT, CDR2 YENEEA. CDR3 coding DNA: TGTGCCAGCAGTGGACAGAAAATCGCCGGGGAGCTGTTTTTT. It encodes CASSGQKIAGELFF.

The genes are TRBV4-2 and TRBJ2-2; D uncertain. This CDR3 has 13 residues. CDR1 is LGHNA and CDR2 is YNFKEQ in the germline V gene. Trimming stripped 0 bases from V and 7 bases from J, with 6 bases between. DNA for the CDR3: TGTGCCAGCAGCCAAGATCTTATCGGGGAGCTGTTTTTT. Its protein is CASSQDLIGELFF.

The chain recombines TRBV5-1 with TRBJ2-5, with 10 bases fitting TRBD2. The CDR3 totals 17 residues. Trimming took 0 bases from V and 2 from J; bases not matched to a gene: 7. Germline values: CDR1 SGHRS, CDR2 YFSETQ. The CDR3 DNA follows: TGCGCCAGCAGCTTGGGGGTGCTAGCGGGGGAACAAGAGACCCAGTACTTC. It yields the protein CASSLGVLAGEQETQYF.

V is TRBV9 and J is TRBJ2-3, with 9 bases that match TRBD1. V gave up 4 bases and J gave up 6 bases; unmatched junction bases: 9. Germline V lookup: CDR1 SGDLS, CDR2 YYNGEE. There are 15 residues in the CDR3. CDR3 sequence (DNA): TGTGCCAGCAGCATGAGACAGGGGGGAATGGATACGCAGTATTTT. This sequence encodes CASSMRQGGMDTQYF.

The gene calls are TRBV4-1 and TRBJ2-7; 9 positions match TRBD1. Germline CDR1 and CDR2: MGHRA and YSYEKL. After removal of 5 bases from V and 6 bases from J, the junction contained 2 bases not matched to a gene. The CDR3 has 12 residues. The CDR3 sequence is CASSSTGGEQYF. CDR3 coding DNA: TGCGCCAGCAGCTCGACAGGGGGCGAGCAGTACTTC.

This clone was seen a single time. This chain connects TRBV15 to TRBJ1-6; D not resolved. CDR3 length: 17 residues. Germline CDR1 is LNHNV and CDR2 is YYDKDF (reference sequence). V lost 0 bases to trimming and J lost 0 bases, with 9 bases between them. CDR3 region: CATSRDSLSSYNSPLHF. The CDR3 nucleotides read TGTGCCACCAGCAGAGATAGCTTAAGCTCCTATAATTCACCCCTCCACTTT. The whole variable domain, remainder taken from reference TRBV15 and TRBJ1-6, is DAMVIQNPRYQVTQFGKPVTLSCSQTLNHNVMYWYQQKSSQAPKLLFHYYDKDFNNEADTPDNFQSRRPNTSFCFLDIRSPGLGDTAMYLCATSRDSLSSYNSPLHFGNGTRLTVT.

The chain joins TRBV5-6 to TRBJ1-5, with TRBD1 matching over 7 bases. Germline lookup yields CDR1 SGHDT and CDR2 YYEEEE. The trim removed 6 bases at V and 3 bases at J, leaving 6 bases unmatched. The CDR3 loop spans 14 amino acids. As DNA, the CDR3 is TGTGCCAGCACCAAGACAGGGTTCAATCAGCCCCAGCATTTT. The encoded protein is CASTKTGFNQPQHF.

The rearrangement joins TRBV21-1 to TRBJ1-1; the DNA was not compared with TRBD1, the D call given in the table. TRBV21-1 is deemed a pseudogene. This CDR3 is 14 amino acids long. The CDR3 sequence is CASSLYRTNTEAFF. The CDR3 DNA reads as TGTGCCAGCAGCCTTTACAGGACGAACACTGAAGCTTTCTTT.

The chain uses TRBV18 and TRBJ2-7; TRBD1 is a possible D gene (6 bases). This CDR3 has 14 amino acids. Deletions cut 6 bases from V and 0 bases from J, with 12 bases between. Germline lookup yields CDR1 KGHSH and CDR2 LQKENI. Written as DNA, the CDR3 is TGTGCCAGCTCCCTGGACAGAAGCTCCTACGAGCAGTACTTC. Amino acids: CASSLDRSSYEQYF.

A few counts support this clone. The chain couples TRBV28 to TRBJ1-1; D might be TRBD1 (6 bases). CDR3 length equals 10 residues. The germline CDR1 and CDR2 sequences are MDHEN and SYDVKM. V lost 6 bases to trimming and J lost 8 bases, with 7 bases between them. The CDR3 coding sequence is TGTGCCAGCAGAGACAGGGAAGCTTTCTTT. It encodes CASRDREAFF.

The V gene is TRBV6-6, the J gene TRBJ1-3, with 10 bases aligning to TRBD1. CDR1 is MNHNY, CDR2 SVGAGI, per germline (reference sequence). The CDR3 length is 16 residues. Trimming removed 4 bases from V and 2 bases from J; junction bases left unmatched: 5. The CDR3 reads CASSSRGQGTGNTIYF. In nucleotides, the CDR3 is TGTGCCAGCAGTTCGAGGGGACAGGGGACTGGAAACACCATATATTTT.

This clone was counted only a few times. The V call is TRBV2, the J call TRBJ1-1; 8 bases agree with TRBD1. With 3 bases clipped from V and 4 bases from J, the junction kept 10 bases outside the gene matches. Germline CDR1 reads SNHLY; CDR2 reads FYNNEI. The CDR3 is 16 amino acids. The CDR3 loop reads CASSDPGGGMGTEAFF. DNA of the CDR3: TGTGCCAGCAGTGACCCAGGGGGCGGAATGGGCACTGAAGCTTTCTTT. Complete variable domain (other parts from reference TRBV2 and TRBJ1-1): EPEVTQTPSHQVTQMGQEVILRCVPISNHLYFYWYRQILGQKVEFLVSFYNNEISEKSEIFDDQFSVERPDGSNFTLKIRSTKLEDSAMYFCASSDPGGGMGTEAFFGQGTRLTVV.

The CDR3 DNA reads as TGCGCCAGCAGCCGGGACTGGACGGCGAACACTGAAGCTTTCTTT. This gives the protein CASSRDWTANTEAFF. The gene calls are TRBV4-3 and TRBJ1-1; perhaps TRBD1 as D (5 bases). The V end lost 4 bases, the J end lost 1 base, and 13 bases lay between the germline ends. Germline loops: CDR1 LGHNA, CDR2 YSLEER. The CDR3 is 15 amino acids.

The V and J genes are TRBV28 and TRBJ1-1; TRBD1 matches at 7 bases. V gave up 6 bases and J gave up 4 bases; unmatched junction bases: 8. Germline V gene sequence: CDR1 MDHEN, CDR2 SYDVKM. This CDR3 has 14 amino acids. The CDR3 bases are TGTGCCAGCAGGGCCCCCGCAGGGGGCACTGAAGCTTTCTTT. Translation gives CASRAPAGGTEAFF.

DNA of the CDR3: TGTGCCAGCTCACGGTCAGGGTTGGAGCAGTACTTC. Translated, it gives CASSRSGLEQYF. The J gene is TRBJ2-7, the V gene TRBV18, with D possibly being TRBD1 (5 bases). The V end was cut by 4 bases, the J end by 7 bases, with 11 bases between. The CDR3 loop spans 12 amino acids. Per germline, CDR1 KGHSH and CDR2 LQKENI. The variable domain in full, completed from reference TRBV18 and TRBJ2-7, reads NAGVMQNPRHLVRRRGQEARLRCSPMKGHSHVYWYRQLPEEGLKFMVYLQKENIIDESGMPKERFSAEFPKEGPSILRIQQVVRGDSAAYFCASSRSGLEQYFGPGTRLTVT.

This rearrangement joins TRBV13 to TRBJ2-5, with 7 positions matching TRBD1. The CDR3 is 13 amino acids. Germline-derived CDR1 and CDR2 are PRHDT and FYEKMQ (reference sequence). Trimming at V came to 5 bases and at J to 3 bases, leaving 3 bases not matched to a gene. CDR3 nucleotides: TGTGCCAGCAGCACAGGGACAGAAGAGACCCAGTACTTC. It is translated as CASSTGTEETQYF.

The chain combines TRBV29-1 with TRBJ1-5, with 7 bases fitting TRBD1. This CDR3 contains 14 residues. Germline V CDR1 and CDR2: SQVTM, ANQGSEA. The V segment lost 4 bases and the J segment 6 bases; nucleotides outside the gene matches: 9. CDR3 loop: CSVAGGGGGQPQHF. CDR3 nucleotide sequence: TGCAGCGTTGCGGGAGGGGGCGGGGGTCAGCCCCAGCATTTT. Full variable domain (rest looked up from reference TRBV29-1 and TRBJ1-5): SAVISQKPSRDICQRGTSLTIQCQVDSQVTMMFWYRQQPGQSLTLIATANQGSEATYESGFVIDKFPISRPNLTFSTLTVSNMSPEDSSIYLCSVAGGGGGQPQHFGDGTRLSIL.

CDR3 loop: CASSTAGHRDTEAFF. The DNA for the CDR3 is TGTGCCAGCAGCACCGCAGGACACAGGGACACTGAAGCTTTCTTT. This chain links TRBV21-1 with TRBJ1-1; the table's D call TRBD1 went unverified against the DNA. TRBV21-1 is a pseudogene segment. The CDR3 runs to 15 residues.

The chain recombines TRBV18 with TRBJ1-1; no reliable D call. From germline, CDR1 is KGHSH and CDR2 LQKENI. This CDR3 spans 13 amino acids. The germline V and J ends were trimmed by 1 base and 4 bases, with 7 bases remaining between them. Written as DNA, the CDR3 is TGTGCCAGCTCACCACTTCCCTTCACTGAAGCTTTCTTT. This translates into CASSPLPFTEAFF.

The V gene is TRBV30, the J gene TRBJ1-1, with D possibly being TRBD1 (5 bases). Trimming took 3 bases from V and 7 from J, leaving 15 bases between them. The CDR3 runs 13 residues. Germline V gives CDR1 GTSNPN, CDR2 SVGIG (reference sequence). CDR3: CAWRPRGRLEAFF. The CDR3 region has the DNA TGTGCCTGGAGGCCGCGGGGACGGCTTGAAGCTTTCTTT.